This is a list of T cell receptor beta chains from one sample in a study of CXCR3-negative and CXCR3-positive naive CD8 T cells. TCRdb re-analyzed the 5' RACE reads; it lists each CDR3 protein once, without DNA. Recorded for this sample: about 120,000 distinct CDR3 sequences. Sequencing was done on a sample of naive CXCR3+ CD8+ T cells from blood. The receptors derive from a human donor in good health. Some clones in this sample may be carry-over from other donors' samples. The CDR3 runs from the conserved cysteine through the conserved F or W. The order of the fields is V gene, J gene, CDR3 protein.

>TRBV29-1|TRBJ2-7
CSVRQGSSYEQYF
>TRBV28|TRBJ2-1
CASSSPWTSGSYNEQFF
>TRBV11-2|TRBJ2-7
CASSFGFRSIEQYF
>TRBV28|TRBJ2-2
CASSSLYTGELFF
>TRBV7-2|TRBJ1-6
CASSWGQTNSPLHF
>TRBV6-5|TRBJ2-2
CASSYPGLAGGGTGELFF
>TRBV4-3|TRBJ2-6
CASSRSGGTSGANVLTF
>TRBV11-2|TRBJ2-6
CASSLVGHGDSGANVLTF
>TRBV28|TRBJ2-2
CASSLSGPGTGELFF
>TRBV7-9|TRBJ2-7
CASSYGYGGRSHEQYF
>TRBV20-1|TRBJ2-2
CSARERVIRDTGELFF
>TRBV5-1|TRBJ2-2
CASSSPPAGGLTGELFF
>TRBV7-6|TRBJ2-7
CASSHGTDSAYEQYF
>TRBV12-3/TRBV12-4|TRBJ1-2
CASSLFANFPRGYTF
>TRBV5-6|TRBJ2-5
CASSSATGVGETQYF
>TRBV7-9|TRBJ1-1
CASSSRDRVGTEAFF
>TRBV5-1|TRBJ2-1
CASSSEGSSDRVRNEQFF
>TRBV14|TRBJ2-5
CASSQTSGGFVEETQYF
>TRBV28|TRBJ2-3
CASSFGLALSTDTQYF
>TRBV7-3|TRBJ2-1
CASSLTGLAGVRGNEQFF
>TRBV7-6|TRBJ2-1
CASSLTGGYNEQFF
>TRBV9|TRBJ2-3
CASSEGTASTDTQYF
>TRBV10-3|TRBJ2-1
CAISESGSAEQFF
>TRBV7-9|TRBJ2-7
CASSPVAAYEQYF
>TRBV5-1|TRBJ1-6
CASSSTLLGSYNSPLHF
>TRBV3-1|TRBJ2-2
CASSQVLAGFTGELFF
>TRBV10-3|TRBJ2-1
CAIRTSDNEQFF
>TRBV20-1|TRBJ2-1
CSARGFAGAETTYNEQFF
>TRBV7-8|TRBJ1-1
CASSLQGTGVTEAFF
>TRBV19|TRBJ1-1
CASRDEGGAEAFF
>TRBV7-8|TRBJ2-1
CASTSNSGTLNEQFF
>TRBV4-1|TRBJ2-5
CASSQALAGITQYF
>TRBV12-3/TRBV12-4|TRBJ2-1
CASSPTGQGNNEQFF
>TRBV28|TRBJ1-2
CASSWGQGDYGYTF
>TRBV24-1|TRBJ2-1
CATSDGVAGVYNEQFF
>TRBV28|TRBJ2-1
CATRAGGAHEQFF
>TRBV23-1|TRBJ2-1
CASSQSLTSGRASGYNEQFF
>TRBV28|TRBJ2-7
CASSLSLYEQYF
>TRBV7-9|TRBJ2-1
CASSSGLAGVGEQFF
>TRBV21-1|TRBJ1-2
CASTGQGAFDYGYTF
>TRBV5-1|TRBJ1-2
CASSSGTGQSYTF
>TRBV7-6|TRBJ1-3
CASSLSIWGDAGNTIYF
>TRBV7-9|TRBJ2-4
CASSSNLGAKNIQYF
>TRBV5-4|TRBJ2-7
CASSLGKTYEQYF
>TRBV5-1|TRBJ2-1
CASSWGGGGSYNEQFF